The rows below give T cell receptor beta chains drawn from one sample of a study of cytomegalovirus exposure and HLA in healthy donors. Produced via immunoSEQ multiplex PCR; TCRdb's table is partial and in-frame only. The table includes fewer than 150,000 clones, roughly 76% detected once. The sequenced sample was PBMCs. These receptors all stem from a human donor in good health. CDR3s include the opening cysteine and the closing phenylalanine or tryptophan. Fields, in order: V gene, D gene, CDR3 protein. The D gene is left open where the match is weak.

TRBV5-5,-,CASSPFQGSSPLHF
TRBV5-5,-,CASSKTGVRGDTQYF
TRBV6-5,TRBD1,CASSHPGQGSETQYF
TRBV7-8,-,CASSVTTDYSNQPQHF
TRBV28,-,CASSPPGVSSYEQYF
TRBV7-8,-,CASSLGRDYGYTF
TRBV19,TRBD2,CASQKREGVIDTQYF
TRBV5-1,-,CASSLGYLYEQYF
TRBV15,-,CATSRDLNEKLFF
TRBV4-1,TRBD1,CASSLKGNRGTTDTQYF
TRBV4-1,-,CASSRGSGNTDTQYF
TRBV29-1,-,CSVDASANEQFF
TRBV9,-,CASSVGESPLHF
TRBV6-5,-,CASSSAQGYEQYF
TRBV7-2,-,CASSLVRRVYSPLHF
TRBV5-6,-,CASSPGGTDTQYF
TRBV27,-,CASSSLDTPNQPQHF
TRBV5-1,-,CASGLANTANYGYTF
TRBV11-2,-,CASSLGRGAGTF
TRBV7-3,-,CASSPGMNTGELFF
TRBV5-8,TRBD1,CASTTSDRRVNTGELFF
TRBV5-6,TRBD2,CASSWGGSGRNTGELFF
TRBV14,TRBD1,CASSQDQQGEDNEKLFF
TRBV7-3,TRBD2,CASRAGGAPYEQFF
TRBV5-4,TRBD1,CASSSRQGMATEAFF
TRBV6-1,TRBD2,CASSASGVYEQYF
TRBV9,-,CASSVGRGGTDTQYF
TRBV4-1,TRBD2,CASSQVRLAVYNEQFF
TRBV27,TRBD2,CASSPPPTSGRAGELFF
TRBV12-5,-,CASGRTFRELENYEQYF
TRBV9,TRBD1,CASSVGQGNTGELFF
TRBV5-1,TRBD1,CASSWRQGAGETQYF
TRBV9,-,CASSVGGGLRETQYF
TRBV7-2,TRBD2,CASSLRAGGPGEQFF
TRBV18,TRBD2,CASSPRTRGEQFF
TRBV2,-,CASSSAGSGAYEQYF
TRBV2,TRBD2,CASTGTAGGEQYF
TRBV19,-,CASSRGLQETQYF
TRBV2,-,CASSTPERLYSGNTIYF
TRBV14,TRBD1,CASSNGQGALPGELFF
TRBV7-6,-,CASSLGENQPQHF
TRBV7-9,-,CSSSLGGTEAFF
TRBV28,TRBD2,CASRTSASYEQYF
TRBV7-8,TRBD2,CASSSSGGFETQYF
TRBV27,TRBD1,CASSRKGQGRDEQYF
TRBV18,-,CASSQDSARPQYF
TRBV9,TRBD2,CASTVSGSNEQFF
TRBV5-4,TRBD2,CASSSSGRLYNEQFF
TRBV6-5,-,CASSYVPPPWAEKLFF
TRBV20-1,-,CSARQVTEAFF
TRBV5-4,TRBD2,CASSLSAGGSYNEQFF
TRBV7-9,-,CASSPNDREDF
TRBV9,-,CASTGGFPNTGELFF
TRBV19,TRBD1,CASSIEDRYNEQFF
TRBV9,-,CASSGRTTTQETQYF
TRBV10-2,-,CASSESSVDEQYF
TRBV15,-,CATSRDEGETQYF
TRBV9,TRBD2,CASSSRTSVRAGELFF
TRBV27,-,CASSQQGIDGYTF
TRBV13,TRBD2,CASSLLAGGNTDTQYF